The 14 T cell receptor beta chains below were found in one sample sequenced in a study of blood T cell repertoires in COVID-19. Method: immunoSEQ multiplex PCR; TCRdb's copy keeps in-frame clones and lacks some. Of 450,000 to 500,000 clones listed, 75% to 90% are singletons. Material: peripheral blood. These receptors were obtained from a human donor in a cohort sampled during active COVID-19.

This chain joins TRBV6-4 and TRBJ2-1; TRBD2 agrees at 14 bases. The CDR3 consists of 19 residues. Germline CDR1 reads MRHNA; CDR2 reads SNTAGT. With 5 bases clipped from V and 3 bases from J, the junction kept 12 bases outside the gene matches. The CDR3 protein is CASSPGTSGRPFIYNEQFF. CDR3 in DNA: TGTGCCAGCAGTCCAGGGACTAGCGGGAGACCCTTCATCTACAATGAGCAGTTCTTC.

This rearrangement joins TRBV10-3 to TRBJ2-1; TRBD2 matches at 8 bases. Unmatched junction bases numbered 10, after V lost 8 bases and J lost 4 bases. Germline CDR1 ENHRY, CDR2 SYGVKD. This CDR3 is built from 15 residues. CDR3 residues: CAIGSSGLDYNEQFF. The CDR3 coding sequence is TGTGCCATCGGTTCTTCGGGACTAGATTACAATGAGCAGTTCTTC.

This chain connects TRBV7-2 to TRBJ1-6, with D uncertain. The CDR3 runs 14 residues. Per the germline V gene, CDR1 is SGHTA and CDR2 is FQGNSA. V lost 5 bases, J lost 2 bases, and 7 bases lay in between. The CDR3 DNA is TGTGCCAGCAGCCCCCGGGCCTATAATTCACCCCTCCACTTT. This translates into CASSPRAYNSPLHF.

Here the CDR3 reads CASSTTSGRIGSYNEQFF. Here the CDR3 DNA reads TGTGCCAGCAGTACGACTAGCGGGAGGATCGGCTCCTACAATGAGCAGTTCTTC. V usage is TRBV27 and J usage is TRBJ2-1; 13 positions match TRBD2. CDR3 length: 18 amino acids. Germline CDR1 and CDR2: MNHEY and SMNVEV (reference sequence). The V gene end was trimmed by 5 bases and the J gene end by 0 bases; junction bases not matched to a gene: 7.

The rearrangement links TRBV3-1 (or the pseudogene TRBV3-2) to TRBJ1-6; tentative D call: TRBD1 (5 bases). V was clipped by 0 bases and J by 10 bases, with 19 bases between them. This CDR3 has 17 residues. Germline V gives CDR1 LGHDT, CDR2 YNNKEL (reference sequence). This CDR3 is CASSQDRGGRGESPLHF. Here the CDR3 DNA reads TGTGCCAGCAGCCAAGATCGCGGGGGACGAGGGGAATCACCCCTCCACTTT.

The chain couples TRBV10-1 to TRBJ1-1, with 7 bases that match TRBD1. CDR3 length equals 12 residues. The V segment lost 5 bases and the J segment 8 bases; nucleotides outside the gene matches: 5. Germline V gene lookup returns CDR1 WNHNN and CDR2 SYGVQD (reference sequence). As DNA, the CDR3 is TGCGCCAGCAGTCCCACAGGGGCGGAAGCTTTCTTT. It specifies CASSPTGAEAFF.

The rearrangement uses TRBV28 and TRBJ2-7, with TRBD1 matching 8 bases. Losses at the gene ends were 7 bases for V and 1 base for J; bases not matched to a gene: 12. The CDR3 is 16 residues long. Germline V gene sequence: CDR1 MDHEN, CDR2 SYDVKM. The CDR3 nucleotides are TGTGCCAGCATCCCCCCGGGACAGGCGATATCCTACGAGCAGTACTTC. Translating it yields CASIPPGQAISYEQYF.

This clone was observed a handful of times. The chain is built from TRBV10-3 and TRBJ2-2; 14 nucleotides line up with TRBD2. The germline gives CDR1 ENHRY, CDR2 SYGVKD. V was pared by 0 bases and J by 4 bases, with 13 bases of the junction left unmatched. The CDR3 length is 21 residues. Here the CDR3 reads CAISESLGLAGGRGTTGELFF. The CDR3 DNA follows: TGTGCCATCAGTGAGTCACTCGGACTAGCGGGAGGCCGGGGCACCACCGGGGAGCTGTTTTTT.

The chain uses TRBV18 and TRBJ1-5; 12 bases agree with TRBD1. V shed 3 bases and J 6 bases; nucleotides not matched to a gene: 3. Germline V gene sequence: CDR1 KGHSH, CDR2 LQKENI. The CDR3 length is 15 residues. The DNA for the CDR3 is TGTGCCAGCTCACCCGGGACAGGGGGCGGTCAGCCCCAGCATTTT. The encoded protein is CASSPGTGGGQPQHF.

This sequence joins TRBV27 and TRBJ1-2; 8 bases are a match to TRBD1. The germline V gene encodes CDR1 MNHEY and CDR2 SMNVEV (reference sequence). Losses at the gene ends were 6 bases for V and 6 bases for J; bases not matched to a gene: 9. This CDR3 has 14 amino acids. In DNA, the CDR3 is TGTGCCAGCAGACGTGGACAGGGCGTCAATGGCTACACCTTC. Translating gives CASRRGQGVNGYTF.

The chain recombines TRBV18 with TRBJ1-5, with 7 bases lining up with TRBD1. V gave up 3 bases and J gave up 1 base; unmatched junction bases: 12. Germline V gives CDR1 KGHSH, CDR2 LQKENI. The CDR3 length is 18 residues. CDR3 in amino acids: CASSPRAGGIRSNQPQHF. The CDR3 DNA reads as TGTGCCAGCTCACCTCGGGCAGGGGGGATCAGGAGCAATCAGCCCCAGCATTTT. Using reference TRBV18 and TRBJ1-5 for the parts outside the CDR3, the full variable domain is NAGVMQNPRHLVRRRGQEARLRCSPMKGHSHVYWYRQLPEEGLKFMVYLQKENIIDESGMPKERFSAEFPKEGPSILRIQQVVRGDSAAYFCASSPRAGGIRSNQPQHFGDGTRLSIL.

This chain links TRBV7-2 with TRBJ1-2; tentative D call: TRBD1 (6 bases). Trimming took off 4 bases at V and 8 bases at J, with 17 bases between the two ends. The CDR3 length is 14 residues. The germline CDR1 and CDR2 sequences are SGHTA and FQGNSA. CDR3 sequence (DNA): TGTGCCAGCAGCTCCTCCTTAACACAGGGCGGCTACACCTTC. It codes for CASSSSLTQGGYTF. The full variable domain, rest sourced from reference TRBV7-2 and TRBJ1-2, is GAGVSQSPSNKVTEKGKDVELRCDPISGHTALYWYRQSLGQGLEFLIYFQGNSAPDKSGLPSDRFSAERTGGSVSTLTIQRTQQEDSAVYLCASSSSLTQGGYTFGSGTRLTVV.

The chain carries TRBV19 and TRBJ2-3; 8 nucleotides line up with TRBD1. This CDR3 contains 16 residues. From germline, CDR1 is LNHDA and CDR2 SQIVND (reference sequence). Losses at the gene ends were 7 bases for V and 4 bases for J; bases not matched to a gene: 13. The CDR3 here is CASTPKDRVGADTQYF. The CDR3 DNA follows: TGTGCCAGTACCCCCAAGGACAGGGTGGGAGCAGATACGCAGTATTTT.

The rearrangement joins TRBV30 to TRBJ1-2; D is uncertain. V lost 4 bases and J lost 0, with 15 bases in between. Germline CDR1 reads GTSNPN; CDR2 reads SVGIG (reference sequence). This CDR3 is built from 15 residues. The DNA for the CDR3 is TGTGCCTGGAACTTAGGAGGGCGGACTAACTATGGCTACACCTTC. Translated, it gives CAWNLGGRTNYGYTF.